Listed below are T cell receptor beta chains from one sample, sequenced in a study of beta chain features in type 1 diabetes. The assay was immunoSEQ multiplex PCR, and TCRdb's table has in-frame clones only and misses some. Counted here are around 140,000 clones, 8.5% to 12% occurring once; the ten biggest clones make up approximately 1.3%. The sequenced sample was naive CD4+ T cells from blood. All receptors derive from a man between 18 and 35 years old in good health. Each CDR3 is given with its conserved first and last residue. A D gene is named only where the DNA matches it firmly. Where a row states a size, it is once, few, many or the class of an expanded clone; other rows omit it.

d_call: NA; clone_size: NA; j_call: TRBJ2-7; v_call: TRBV11-2; cdr3_nt: TGTGCCAGCAGCTCTGGCGGGGCTCGATTCTCCTACGAGCAGTACTTC; cdr3_aa: CASSSGGARFSYEQYF
d_call: NA; clone_size: few; j_call: TRBJ1-1; v_call: TRBV6-6; cdr3_nt: TGTGCCAGCAGCCGGGGTACTGAAGCTTTCTTT; cdr3_aa: CASSRGTEAFF
d_call: NA; clone_size: few; j_call: TRBJ1-2; v_call: TRBV9; cdr3_nt: TGTGCCAGCAGCGTAGGACAAACCCACTATGGCTACACCTTC; cdr3_aa: CASSVGQTHYGYTF
d_call: NA; clone_size: NA; j_call: TRBJ1-5; v_call: TRBV28; cdr3_nt: TGTGCCAGCAGGGGGCCCCGATTCGATCAGCCCCAGCATTTT; cdr3_aa: CASRGPRFDQPQHF
d_call: NA; clone_size: few; j_call: TRBJ1-1; v_call: TRBV5-4; cdr3_nt: TGTGCCAGCAGCTTGGGGGGCCCAATGAACACTGAAGCTTTCTTT; cdr3_aa: CASSLGGPMNTEAFF
d_call: TRBD2; clone_size: few; j_call: TRBJ2-1; v_call: TRBV10-3; cdr3_nt: TGTGCCACCGGGGCTGGGACTAGCGGGGTGAATGAGCAGTTCTTC; cdr3_aa: CATGAGTSGVNEQFF
d_call: TRBD1; clone_size: few; j_call: TRBJ2-2; v_call: TRBV9; cdr3_nt: TGTGCCAGCAGCGACAGGGGGCACACCGGGGAGCTGTTTTTT; cdr3_aa: CASSDRGHTGELFF
d_call: TRBD1; clone_size: few; j_call: TRBJ1-4; v_call: TRBV18; cdr3_nt: TGTGCCAGCTCACCGGGACAGGAAAATGAAAAACTGTTTTTT; cdr3_aa: CASSPGQENEKLFF
d_call: NA; clone_size: NA; j_call: TRBJ2-1; v_call: TRBV7-3; cdr3_nt: TGTGCCAGCAGCTTAAATCCAGGTCGTAGGTACAATGAGCAGTTCTTC; cdr3_aa: CASSLNPGRRYNEQFF
d_call: NA; clone_size: few; j_call: TRBJ2-3; v_call: TRBV7-2; cdr3_nt: TGTGCCAGCAGCTTGGCGGGACTGAGCACAGATACGCAGTATTTT; cdr3_aa: CASSLAGLSTDTQYF
d_call: NA; clone_size: NA; j_call: TRBJ1-2; v_call: TRBV4-3; cdr3_nt: TGCGCCAGCAGCCCCGATCGGACAGCGACTTACTATGGCTACACCTTC; cdr3_aa: CASSPDRTATYYGYTF
d_call: NA; clone_size: NA; j_call: TRBJ2-5; v_call: TRBV7-2; cdr3_nt: TGTGCCAGCAGCTTAGGCTCGGTAAAAGAGACCCAGTACTTC; cdr3_aa: CASSLGSVKETQYF
d_call: NA; clone_size: NA; j_call: TRBJ1-4; v_call: TRBV29-1; cdr3_nt: TGCAGCGTTTCGGACAGCGAACAGGAAAAACTGTTTTTT; cdr3_aa: CSVSDSEQEKLFF
d_call: TRBD1; clone_size: few; j_call: TRBJ2-6; v_call: TRBV7-2; cdr3_nt: TGTGCCAGCAGCCCGAGGTGGACAGGTGGAAGCTCTGGGGCCAACGTCCTGACTTTC; cdr3_aa: CASSPRWTGGSSGANVLTF
d_call: NA; clone_size: NA; j_call: TRBJ2-5; v_call: TRBV28; cdr3_nt: TGTGCCAGCAGACCAGGGGGGCCCATAGAGACCCAGTACTTC; cdr3_aa: CASRPGGPIETQYF
d_call: NA; clone_size: NA; j_call: TRBJ1-1; v_call: TRBV5-1; cdr3_nt: TGCGCCAGCAGCCTAGAGGACAGAAACACTGAAGCTTTCTTT; cdr3_aa: CASSLEDRNTEAFF
d_call: TRBD1; clone_size: few; j_call: TRBJ2-3; v_call: TRBV19; cdr3_nt: TGTGCCAGTACGGCGACAGGGAGCACAGATACGCAGTATTTT; cdr3_aa: CASTATGSTDTQYF
d_call: NA; clone_size: few; j_call: TRBJ1-1; v_call: TRBV11-2; cdr3_nt: TGTGCCAGCAGCCCTCGGAACACTGAAGCTTTCTTT; cdr3_aa: CASSPRNTEAFF
d_call: TRBD1; clone_size: NA; j_call: TRBJ2-5; v_call: TRBV7-9; cdr3_nt: TGTGCCAGCAGCGCCTCCGGGACAGGGTTAGAGACCCAGTACTTC; cdr3_aa: CASSASGTGLETQYF
d_call: NA; clone_size: NA; j_call: TRBJ2-7; v_call: TRBV19; cdr3_nt: TGTGCCAGTAGTATTTCTCCCCGACAGGCGACCTACGAGCAGTACTTC; cdr3_aa: CASSISPRQATYEQYF
d_call: NA; clone_size: few; j_call: TRBJ1-3; v_call: TRBV9; cdr3_nt: TGTGCCAGCAGCGTAACGAGCAGGCCCTCTGGAAACACCATATATTTT; cdr3_aa: CASSVTSRPSGNTIYF
d_call: NA; clone_size: NA; j_call: TRBJ2-3; v_call: TRBV27; cdr3_nt: TGTGCCAGCAGTTCGTACGGACAGTCACGCGCAGATACGCAGTATTTT; cdr3_aa: CASSSYGQSRADTQYF
d_call: TRBD1; clone_size: NA; j_call: TRBJ1-2; v_call: TRBV7-8; cdr3_nt: TGTGCCAGCAGCTTAGATGGGACAGGGGGCGTAATCCGTTACTATGGCTACACCTTC; cdr3_aa: CASSLDGTGGVIRYYGYTF
d_call: TRBD1; clone_size: once; j_call: TRBJ1-5; v_call: TRBV30; cdr3_nt: TGTGCCTGGAGTTACAGGGGGGCTAATCAGCCCCAGCATTTT; cdr3_aa: CAWSYRGANQPQHF
d_call: TRBD1; clone_size: few; j_call: TRBJ2-5; v_call: TRBV11-2; cdr3_nt: TGTGCCAGCAGCTCCGGGACAGGCCCTTGGATTTCCCAGTACTTC; cdr3_aa: CASSSGTGPWISQYF
d_call: TRBD2; clone_size: few; j_call: TRBJ2-5; v_call: TRBV7-2; cdr3_nt: TGTGCCAGCACCTCTAGCGGGGGCTTGGGAGAGACCCAGTACTTC; cdr3_aa: CASTSSGGLGETQYF
d_call: TRBD1; clone_size: NA; j_call: TRBJ2-5; v_call: TRBV19; cdr3_nt: TGTGCCAGTAGTAGCGACAGGGTCCAAGAGACCCAGTACTTC; cdr3_aa: CASSSDRVQETQYF
d_call: TRBD1; clone_size: NA; j_call: TRBJ1-2; v_call: TRBV29-1; cdr3_nt: TGCAGCGTTGAGATCGCCTCATGGACAGGGAACTATGGCTACACCTTC; cdr3_aa: CSVEIASWTGNYGYTF
d_call: TRBD1; clone_size: NA; j_call: TRBJ2-1; v_call: TRBV5-1; cdr3_nt: TGCGCCAGCAGCTTGGACCGACAGGGGGCCTACAATGAGCAGTTCTTC; cdr3_aa: CASSLDRQGAYNEQFF
d_call: NA; clone_size: NA; j_call: TRBJ2-4; v_call: TRBV7-2; cdr3_nt: TGTGCCAGCAGCTTACTTCCTTTAGCCAAAAACATTCAGTACTTC; cdr3_aa: CASSLLPLAKNIQYF
d_call: NA; clone_size: few; j_call: TRBJ2-1; v_call: TRBV7-8; cdr3_nt: TGTGCCAGCAGCTTAGAGGGACTCTCCTACAATGAGCAGTTCTTC; cdr3_aa: CASSLEGLSYNEQFF
d_call: NA; clone_size: few; j_call: TRBJ2-7; v_call: TRBV25-1; cdr3_nt: TGTGCCAGCAGTGAATCCGGGGGCTCCTACGAGCAGTACTTC; cdr3_aa: CASSESGGSYEQYF
d_call: NA; clone_size: many; j_call: TRBJ2-3; v_call: TRBV18; cdr3_nt: TGTGCCAGCTCACCGGACTTCACAGATACGCAGTATTTT; cdr3_aa: CASSPDFTDTQYF
d_call: NA; clone_size: few; j_call: TRBJ1-4; v_call: TRBV2; cdr3_nt: TGTGCCAGCGGGTCACAGATTGCAACTAATGAAAAACTGTTTTTT; cdr3_aa: CASGSQIATNEKLFF
d_call: NA; clone_size: NA; j_call: TRBJ2-2; v_call: TRBV18; cdr3_nt: TGTGCCAGCTCACCAGATCAGGCGAACACCGGGGAGCTGTTTTTT; cdr3_aa: CASSPDQANTGELFF
d_call: NA; clone_size: few; j_call: TRBJ2-3; v_call: TRBV7-8; cdr3_nt: TGTGCCAGCAGCTCAGGCGCAGATACGCAGTATTTT; cdr3_aa: CASSSGADTQYF
d_call: TRBD2; clone_size: NA; j_call: TRBJ2-7; v_call: TRBV7-8; cdr3_nt: TGTGCCAGCAGCTTAGGGTTCGGGGACGGGAGGGTCGAGCAGTACTTC; cdr3_aa: CASSLGFGDGRVEQYF
d_call: NA; clone_size: many; j_call: TRBJ2-5; v_call: TRBV7-2; cdr3_nt: TGTGCCAGCAGCCCCCGGGCTAGAGGGGAGACCCAGTACTTC; cdr3_aa: CASSPRARGETQYF
d_call: TRBD2; clone_size: NA; j_call: TRBJ2-3; v_call: TRBV19; cdr3_nt: TGTGCCAGTACCAAGGGACTAGCGGGGGCCACAGATACGCAGTATTTT; cdr3_aa: CASTKGLAGATDTQYF
d_call: NA; clone_size: few; j_call: TRBJ1-1; v_call: TRBV19; cdr3_nt: TGTGCCAGTAGTGTGTCCCGGTTCACTGAAGCTTTCTTT; cdr3_aa: CASSVSRFTEAFF
d_call: NA; clone_size: few; j_call: TRBJ1-6; v_call: TRBV7-9; cdr3_nt: TGTGCCAGCAGCTTAGACACAGGACAAGCCTATAATTCACCCCTCCACTTT; cdr3_aa: CASSLDTGQAYNSPLHF
d_call: NA; clone_size: NA; j_call: TRBJ2-5; v_call: TRBV7-2; cdr3_nt: TGTGCCAGCAGCCACTCTTTGGAGACCCAGTACTTC; cdr3_aa: CASSHSLETQYF
d_call: NA; clone_size: NA; j_call: TRBJ2-7; v_call: TRBV2; cdr3_nt: TGTGCCAGCAGTGAAAGGGGTTACGAGCAGTACTTC; cdr3_aa: CASSERGYEQYF
d_call: TRBD2; clone_size: NA; j_call: TRBJ2-6; v_call: TRBV15; cdr3_nt: TGTGCCACCAGCAGAGATCGGGGGGAGATCTCTGGGGCCAACGTCCTGACTTTC; cdr3_aa: CATSRDRGEISGANVLTF
d_call: NA; clone_size: few; j_call: TRBJ1-4; v_call: TRBV4-1; cdr3_nt: TGCGCCAGCAGCCAAGGTATACAGCTGAATGAAAAACTGTTTTTT; cdr3_aa: CASSQGIQLNEKLFF
d_call: NA; clone_size: NA; j_call: TRBJ2-1; v_call: TRBV7-2; cdr3_nt: TGTGCCAGCAGCTTCGCAAGGCTAGCCAATGAGCAGTTCTTC; cdr3_aa: CASSFARLANEQFF
d_call: NA; clone_size: NA; j_call: TRBJ2-3; v_call: TRBV5-1; cdr3_nt: TGCGCCAGCAGGGGGGGGACAAGCACAGATACGCAGTATTTT; cdr3_aa: CASRGGTSTDTQYF
d_call: NA; clone_size: few; j_call: TRBJ1-2; v_call: TRBV29-1; cdr3_nt: TGCAGCGTTGATACAGGGAACTTCTATGGCTACACCTTC; cdr3_aa: CSVDTGNFYGYTF
d_call: NA; clone_size: NA; j_call: TRBJ2-2; v_call: TRBV5-1; cdr3_nt: TGCGCCAGCAGCCAGGCGGGAACCGGGGAGCTGTTTTTT; cdr3_aa: CASSQAGTGELFF
d_call: TRBD1; clone_size: NA; j_call: TRBJ1-1; v_call: TRBV7-9; cdr3_nt: TGTGCCAGCAACGACAGGGCGGACACTGAAGCTTTCTTT; cdr3_aa: CASNDRADTEAFF
d_call: NA; clone_size: few; j_call: TRBJ2-3; v_call: TRBV7-2; cdr3_nt: TGTGCCAGCCACCAGCGGGGCACAGATACGCAGTATTTT; cdr3_aa: CASHQRGTDTQYF
d_call: TRBD1; clone_size: NA; j_call: TRBJ2-5; v_call: TRBV9; cdr3_nt: TGTGCCAGCAGCATAAGACAGGGCTCCGAGACCCAGTACTTC; cdr3_aa: CASSIRQGSETQYF
d_call: TRBD1; clone_size: NA; j_call: TRBJ2-1; v_call: TRBV25-1; cdr3_nt: TGTGCCAGCAGTCCTCCGGGACAGAATGTCTACAATGAGCAGTTCTTC; cdr3_aa: CASSPPGQNVYNEQFF
d_call: NA; clone_size: many; j_call: TRBJ2-5; v_call: TRBV30; cdr3_nt: TGTGCCTGGAGTGTAAGCAAACGGGAGACCCAGTACTTC; cdr3_aa: CAWSVSKRETQYF
d_call: NA; clone_size: many; j_call: TRBJ2-2; v_call: TRBV30; cdr3_nt: TGTGCCTGGAGTTCAGGGTTCGCCGGGGAGCTGTTTTTT; cdr3_aa: CAWSSGFAGELFF